This T cell receptor beta chain was obtained from a study of blood T cell repertoires in COVID-19. Trimming shortened V by 0 bases and J by 0 bases, and 8 bases separated the two germline ends. CDR1 and CDR2 (germline): SGHTS, YDEGEE. This CDR3 has 15 residues. Residents of 24 US areas, aged about 18 to 89 years, made up the participants. Cohorts were determined from participant-reported clinical history. Recovered status applied to Cohort 3 donors who had two consecutive negative PCRs. It also applied to those with clearance or with symptom resolution. TCRdb keeps only in-frame clones here, not all; method: immunoSEQ multiplex PCR. The sample gives almost 500,000 clones, more than 85% of which show up once; around 7.9% is in the top ten.

Sequences were obtained from PBMCs or T cells enriched from blood (not recorded which). This sequence joins TRBV5-8 and TRBJ2-3; D not certain. The sequence was obtained from a woman aged 55-70 years who had recovered from COVID-19. CDR3 bases: TGTGCCAGCAGCTTGGGGTACAGTAGCACAGATACGCAGTATTTT. It encodes CASSLGYSSTDTQYF.